Listed here is a single T cell receptor (beta chain). The CDR3 spans 16 residues. Trimming removed 0 bases from V and 2 bases from J, with 10 bases in between. Germline V gives CDR1 LGHNA, CDR2 YNFKEQ. The sample is drawn from a study of blood T cell repertoires in COVID-19. Data came from immunoSEQ multiplex PCR; TCRdb stores just in-frame clones and leaves some out. The sample carries some 40,000 clones, roughly 77% recorded once. Material for sequencing was peripheral blood. The receptor was isolated from a man aged 80 or over with active or convalescent COVID-19. The chain couples TRBV4-2 to TRBJ1-4; D not resolved. CDR3 residues: CASSQDPTGTNEKLFF. The CDR3 coding sequence is TGTGCCAGCAGCCAAGACCCGACGGGGACTAATGAAAAACTGTTTTTT.